One sample yielded the 25 T cell receptor beta chains listed below, sequenced in a study of post-analysis software for immune sequencing data. Study-level points and caveats: Five TRBV segments were significantly more frequent in patients than in controls. TRBV5-6, TRBV5-1 and TRBV20-1 were among these segments.

Researchers reported that TCR beta cDNA libraries carried unique molecular identifiers. TCRdb called the PCR reads again in MiXCR, with one record for every CDR3 protein. The sample has 180,000 or so distinct CDR3 sequences, approximately 30% seen once. Their antigens remain unidentified. Sequenced: blood. The source of these receptors is a girl under 18 with multiple sclerosis.

This clonotype was counted a few times. V is TRBV3-1 and J is TRBJ1-1; D is unresolved. The CDR3 length is 14 residues. CDR1 LGHDT and CDR2 YNNKEL come from the germline V gene (reference sequence). The ends were cut back, 4 bases at V and 0 bases at J, with 9 bases in the middle. For the CDR3, the DNA is TGTGCCAGCAGCCCCATTCTTATGAACACTGAAGCTTTCTTT. It translates to CASSPILMNTEAFF.

This clonotype was detected a few times. The J gene is TRBJ1-5, the V gene TRBV29-1; D remains ambiguous. The germline V gene encodes CDR1 SQVTM and CDR2 ANQGSEA. CDR3 length: 14 residues. V gave up 2 bases and J gave up 0 bases, with 8 bases separating them. This CDR3 is CSVERHNSNQPQHF. CDR3 bases: TGCAGCGTTGAACGACATAATAGCAATCAGCCCCAGCATTTT. The complete variable domain, with remaining parts taken from reference TRBV29-1 and TRBJ1-5, reads SAVISQKPSRDICQRGTSLTIQCQVDSQVTMMFWYRQQPGQSLTLIATANQGSEATYESGFVIDKFPISRPNLTFSTLTVSNMSPEDSSIYLCSVERHNSNQPQHFGDGTRLSIL.

There are a few counts of this clonotype. This chain joins TRBV5-1 and TRBJ2-7; D may be TRBD1 (6 bases). The ends were cut back, 5 bases at V and 4 bases at J, with 16 bases in the middle. Germline V CDR1 and CDR2: SGHRS, YFSETQ. The CDR3 runs to 14 residues. The CDR3 coding sequence is TGCGCCAGCAGGCCGGACAGCCTAGGGTACGAGCAGTACTTC. The encoded protein is CASRPDSLGYEQYF.

This clonotype showed up many times. The V gene is TRBV7-6, the J gene TRBJ2-1; TRBD2 agrees at 11 bases. Unmatched junction bases numbered 6, after V lost 0 bases and J lost 8 bases. This CDR3 is built from 16 residues. CDR1 is SGHVS, CDR2 FNYEAQ, per germline. The CDR3 DNA is TGTGCCAGCAGCTTAGCCACTAGCGGGAGTAAGCATGAGCAGTTCTTC. It translates to CASSLATSGSKHEQFF.

This clonotype occurred a few times. An end of the junction does not agree with germline; a read error may underlie this. The rearrangement uses TRBV7-2 and TRBJ1-6, with unresolved D. Germline CDR1 is SGHTA and CDR2 is FQGNSA. CDR3 length equals 15 residues. CDR3 DNA: TGTGCCAGCAGCTTACAGAGCTCCTATAATTCACCCCCCCACTTT. As protein: CASSLQSSYNSPPHF.

The table lists this clonotype with a few counts. The chain is built from TRBV7-6 and TRBJ2-1, with 10 bases aligning to TRBD2. The CDR3 contains 16 residues. The V gene's germline CDR1 is SGHVS and CDR2 FNYEAQ. Unmatched junction bases numbered 7, after V lost 6 bases and J lost 2 bases. CDR3 amino acids: CASSPAGGGPYNEQFF. Here the CDR3 DNA reads TGTGCCAGCAGTCCAGCGGGGGGGGGCCCCTACAATGAGCAGTTCTTC.

This clonotype was seen ten or more times. The chain carries TRBV7-9 and TRBJ2-3, with 8 bases aligning to TRBD1. The J segment lost 12 bases and the V segment lost 5 bases, leaving 7 bases of the junction unmatched. Per germline, CDR1 SEHNR and CDR2 FQNEAQ (reference sequence). The CDR3 contains 12 residues. This CDR3 reads CASSPQGESQYF. For the CDR3, the DNA is TGTGCCAGCAGCCCACAGGGGGAGTCTCAGTATTTT. Variable domain in full (rest from reference TRBV7-9 and TRBJ2-3): DTGVSQNPRHKITKRGQNVTFRCDPISEHNRLYWYRQTLGQGPEFLTYFQNEAQLEKSRLLSDRFSAERPKGSFSTLEIQRTEQGDSAMYLCASSPQGESQYFGPGTRLTVL.

The V and J genes are TRBV20-1 and TRBJ2-1; 8 nucleotides line up with TRBD1. Unmatched junction bases numbered 9, after V lost 7 bases and J lost 10 bases. The CDR3 has 12 residues. Looked up from germline, CDR1 is DFQATT and CDR2 is SNEGSKA (reference sequence). The CDR3 bases are TGCAGTGGGGTGTCAGGGGGCCAGGAGCAGTTCTTC. Amino acids: CSGVSGGQEQFF.

This clonotype showed up many times. V usage is TRBV6-6 and J usage is TRBJ1-2; a weak D match, TRBD1 (5 bases). The CDR3 loop spans 11 amino acids. Trimming stripped 7 bases from V and 4 bases from J, with 7 bases between. CDR1 is MNHNY and CDR2 is SVGAGI in the germline V gene (reference sequence). The DNA of the CDR3 is TGTGCCAGCACAGGGCTCTATGGCTACACCTTC. Its protein product is CASTGLYGYTF.

The rearrangement joins TRBV4-2 to TRBJ1-1; D is perhaps TRBD1 (6 bases). The CDR3 loop spans 17 amino acids. Trimming removed 0 bases at V and 3 bases at J, with 17 bases between. Germline CDR1 is LGHNA and CDR2 is YNFKEQ. The CDR3 DNA reads TGTGCCAGCAGCCAAGATAGGGGTGGGGGGCCGGACACTGAAGCTTTCTTT. Translated: CASSQDRGGGPDTEAFF.

This clonotype was seen only a few times. The chain couples TRBV20-1 to TRBJ1-5; 7 bases align to TRBD1. Germline assignment: CDR1 DFQATT and CDR2 SNEGSKA (reference sequence). CDR3 length: 14 residues. With V trimmed by 2 bases and J by 7 bases, 8 bases remained unmatched. CDR3 amino acids: CSARRRQGGQPQHF. The CDR3 coding sequence is TGCAGTGCTAGACGACGGCAGGGGGGCCAGCCCCAGCATTTT.

To note about this clonotype: This may come from a read error, since a much larger clone is one base off. The V call is TRBV20-1, the J call TRBJ2-5, with a tentative D call TRBD2 (7 bases). The last part of the DNA fits TRBJ2-7 better; the J call may be wrong. In germline, CDR1 is DFQATT, CDR2 SNEGSKA (reference sequence). The CDR3 has 12 amino acids. In nucleotides, the CDR3 is TGCAGCGAAGGGGGGGATAGCGGCGAGCAGTACTTC. As protein: CSEGGDSGEQYF.

The chain employs TRBV20-1 and TRBJ2-7; weak D call: TRBD1 (6 bases). This CDR3 spans 16 amino acids. CDR1 and CDR2 from the germline V gene are DFQATT and SNEGSKA (reference sequence). V lost 3 bases and J lost 3, with 21 bases in between. The CDR3 loop reads CSASPIETGMIYEQYF. The CDR3 DNA is TGCAGTGCTAGCCCCATCGAGACAGGTATGATCTACGAGCAGTACTTC.

The sample holds a few counts of this clonotype. The rearrangement uses TRBV18 and TRBJ2-5; TRBD1 matches 11 bases. Germline V gives CDR1 KGHSH, CDR2 LQKENI. With V trimmed by 1 base and J by 3 bases, 1 base remained unmatched. The CDR3 covers 15 residues. This CDR3 is CASSPRTGGEETQYF. In DNA form, the CDR3 reads TGTGCCAGCTCACCACGGACAGGGGGCGAAGAGACCCAGTACTTC.

Remarks on this clonotype: Relative to the germline gene, one junction end is altered; a read error may explain this. The rearrangement joins TRBV13 to TRBJ2-1; D perhaps matches TRBD2 (6 bases). Germline V CDR1 and CDR2: PRHDT, FYEKMQ (reference sequence). This CDR3 is built from 16 residues. CDR3 residues: CANSSRGSRSYNEQFF. CDR3 coding DNA: TGTGCCAACAGCTCCCGGGGGTCTAGGTCCTACAATGAGCAGTTCTTC.

The chain combines TRBV19 with TRBJ2-1, with TRBD1 matching 7 bases. Germline trimming cut 6 bases from V and 0 bases from J; bases unmatched to any gene: 5. This CDR3 comprises 15 residues. CDR1 and CDR2 from the germline V gene are LNHDA and SQIVND (reference sequence). In nucleotides, the CDR3 is TGTGCCAGTAGCCCAGGGGGTCCCTCCTACAATGAGCAGTTCTTC. Translating gives CASSPGGPSYNEQFF. Drawing the rest from reference TRBV19 and TRBJ2-1, the complete variable domain is DGGITQSPKYLFRKEGQNVTLSCEQNLNHDAMYWYRQDPGQGLRLIYYSQIVNDFQKGDIAEGYSVSREKKESFPLTVTSAQKNPTAFYLCASSPGGPSYNEQFFGPGTRLTVL.

This clonotype was seen at least ten times. The genes are TRBV7-9 and TRBJ2-5; D uncertain. This CDR3 has 14 residues. CDR1 SEHNR and CDR2 FQNEAQ come from the germline V gene (reference sequence). Trimming removed 6 bases from V and 2 bases from J, with 13 bases in between. The CDR3 is CASRRMDGQETQYF. CDR3 DNA sequence: TGTGCCAGCAGGAGGATGGATGGGCAAGAGACCCAGTACTTC. The entire variable domain, with the rest obtained from reference TRBV7-9 and TRBJ2-5, is as follows: DTGVSQNPRHKITKRGQNVTFRCDPISEHNRLYWYRQTLGQGPEFLTYFQNEAQLEKSRLLSDRFSAERPKGSFSTLEIQRTEQGDSAMYLCASRRMDGQETQYFGPGTRLLVL.

The chain employs TRBV7-2 and TRBJ2-3, with D perhaps matching TRBD2 (6 bases). V dropped 4 bases and J dropped 0 bases, with 11 bases sitting between them. CDR3 length: 15 residues. The germline V gene encodes CDR1 SGHTA and CDR2 FQGNSA. CDR3 sequence reads: CTSSSGTSSTDTQYF. The CDR3 DNA follows: TGTACCAGCAGCTCAGGGACTTCCAGCACAGATACGCAGTATTTT.

The V gene is TRBV27, the J gene TRBJ2-1, with D maybe TRBD2 (5 bases). CDR1 and CDR2 from the germline V gene are MNHEY and SMNVEV (reference sequence). This CDR3 spans 13 amino acids. Trimming cost V 8 bases and J 1 base, with 9 bases left between them. CDR3 sequence: CASGSRSYNEQFF. Here the CDR3 DNA reads TGTGCCAGCGGGAGCCGTTCCTACAATGAGCAGTTCTTC.

The chain uses TRBV5-1 and TRBJ2-1; weak D call: TRBD1 (5 bases). The CDR3 length is 15 residues. V was shortened by 5 bases and J by 7 bases, with 19 bases between the two germline ends. The germline CDR1 and CDR2 sequences are SGHRS and YFSETQ. The CDR3 coding sequence is TGCGCCAGCAGGGTCGACAGCAGTCCGGCGAATGAGCAGTTCTTC. Its translation: CASRVDSSPANEQFF.

This clonotype was seen ten or more times. This chain joins TRBV20-1 and TRBJ2-3; 15 nucleotides match TRBD2. The germline gives CDR1 DFQATT, CDR2 SNEGSKA (reference sequence). V was pared by 5 bases and J by 4 bases, with 4 bases of the junction left unmatched. The CDR3 consists of 15 residues. The CDR3 nucleotides are TGCAGTGCTCCAAGGACTAGCGGGAGGGCAGATACGCAGTATTTT. It specifies CSAPRTSGRADTQYF.

The rearrangement links TRBV20-1 to TRBJ2-3; TRBD1 might be the D (5 bases). The germline gives CDR1 DFQATT, CDR2 SNEGSKA (reference sequence). The CDR3 has 15 residues. Trimming left V 5 bases short and J 1 base short, with 16 bases between. CDR3 sequence reads: CSAYRTRIRTDTQYF. CDR3 DNA: TGCAGTGCTTACAGGACCCGAATCCGCACAGATACGCAGTATTTT.

This chain joins TRBV2 and TRBJ2-1, with 10 nucleotides matching TRBD2. Germline assignment: CDR1 SNHLY and CDR2 FYNNEI. The trim removed 4 bases at V and 3 bases at J, leaving 12 bases unmatched. The CDR3 has 18 amino acids. This CDR3 is CASSGRVQREGIYNEQFF. CDR3 nucleotide sequence: TGTGCCAGCAGTGGAAGGGTACAGCGGGAGGGGATCTACAATGAGCAGTTCTTC.

This clonotype was seen a handful of times. The chain employs TRBV5-1 and TRBJ2-6; the match to TRBD1 covers 8 bases. Looked up from germline, CDR1 is SGHRS and CDR2 is YFSETQ. This CDR3 is 19 amino acids long. V lost 3 bases, J lost 0 bases, and 11 bases stayed unmatched. The CDR3 sequence: CASSSDRGRSLSGANVLTF. CDR3 nucleotide sequence: TGCGCCAGCAGCTCCGACAGGGGCCGGTCCCTCTCTGGGGCCAACGTCCTGACTTTC.

This clonotype was observed many times. The CDR3 sequence is CSAPRIYNEQFF. The CDR3, as DNA: TGCAGTGCACCCAGGATTTACAATGAGCAGTTCTTC. The V gene is TRBV20-1, the J gene TRBJ2-1; unclear D gene. CDR1 and CDR2 (germline): DFQATT, SNEGSKA (reference sequence). This CDR3 is 12 amino acids long. The V end lost 6 bases, the J end lost 4 bases, and 10 bases lay between the germline ends.